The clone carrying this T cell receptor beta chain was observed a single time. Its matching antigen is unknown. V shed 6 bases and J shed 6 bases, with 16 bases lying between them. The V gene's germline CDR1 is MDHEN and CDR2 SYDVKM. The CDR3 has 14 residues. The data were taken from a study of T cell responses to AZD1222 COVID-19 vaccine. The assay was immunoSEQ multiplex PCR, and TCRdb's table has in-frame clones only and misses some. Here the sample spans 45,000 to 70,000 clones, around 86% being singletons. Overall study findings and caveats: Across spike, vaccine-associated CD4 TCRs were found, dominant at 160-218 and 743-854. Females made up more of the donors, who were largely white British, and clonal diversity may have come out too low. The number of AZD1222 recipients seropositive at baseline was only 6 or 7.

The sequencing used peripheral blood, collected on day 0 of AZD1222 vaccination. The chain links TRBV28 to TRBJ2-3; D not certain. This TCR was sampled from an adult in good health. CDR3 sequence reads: CASSGGGLKDTQYF. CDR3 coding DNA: TGTGCCAGCAGCGGCGGCGGTCTAAAGGATACGCAGTATTTT.